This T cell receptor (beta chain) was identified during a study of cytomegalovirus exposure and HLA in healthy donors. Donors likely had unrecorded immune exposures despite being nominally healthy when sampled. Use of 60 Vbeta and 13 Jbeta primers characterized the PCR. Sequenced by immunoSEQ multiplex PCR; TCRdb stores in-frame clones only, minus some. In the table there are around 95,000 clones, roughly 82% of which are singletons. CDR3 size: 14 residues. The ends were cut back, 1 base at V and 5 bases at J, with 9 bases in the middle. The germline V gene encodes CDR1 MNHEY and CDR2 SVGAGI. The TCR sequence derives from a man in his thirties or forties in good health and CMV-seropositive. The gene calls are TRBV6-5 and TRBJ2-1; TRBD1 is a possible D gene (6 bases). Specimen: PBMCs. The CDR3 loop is CASSYWTANNEQFF. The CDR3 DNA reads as TGTGCCAGCAGTTACTGGACAGCGAACAATGAGCAGTTCTTC.